This T cell receptor beta chain was observed in a study of T cell responses to AZD1222 COVID-19 vaccine (dated by TCRdb to the early 2020s). With regard to the full study: AZD1222 recipients given second doses at about 4 weeks or at about 12 weeks were pooled, since spike-specific TCR depth and breadth were not found to differ between the two schedules. TCR sequencing covered some 250 trial participants: around 210 given two doses of AZD1222 and approximately 26 given two doses of MenACWY control vaccine. Trial participants were enrolled into age subgroups of 18-55, 56-69 and 70-plus years, which contained around 140, 26 and 57 TCR-sequenced participants, respectively. General study outcomes and caveats: Participants were mostly white British and included more females than males, and it was suggested by the authors that clonal diversity may have been underestimated. Nearly half of unique spike-specific TCRs reportedly recognized epitopes outside regions mutated in the B.1.351 and B.1.1.7 variants. Because no day 14 peak-response samples were available, repertoires were characterized only after the peak T cell response. Conclusions about previously exposed vaccinees are limited, since just 5 to 7 AZD1222 recipients were seropositive for SARS-CoV-2 at baseline. In the small 56-69-year group, the increase in depth fell short of significance, most likely because of low power. After two AZD1222 doses, both the breadth and the depth of spike-specific TCRs were significantly higher than at day 0 and than in MenACWY recipients. Vaccine-associated CD4 TCRs spanned the whole spike protein, with dominant responses in regions 160-218 and 743-854.

The CDR3 regions of human TCRbeta chains were analyzed by immunosequencing. Per the original workflow: Repertoire TCRs were checked for matches against a reference library of SARS-CoV-2-specific TCRs that had been generated using the MIRA antigen-specificity platform. Breadth meant the fraction of unique TCRs that were SARS-CoV-2-associated, whereas depth meant the fraction of total T cells that were SARS-CoV-2-associated. Using the MIRA data, each spike-specific TCR was assigned both to the spike region to which the TCR was reactive and to a CD4 or CD8 class. Log10-transformed breadth and depth values were compared by one-way ANOVA with Sidak's multiple comparisons tests. TCRdb provides this immuneACCESS table in a form limited to in-frame rearrangements. Some clones are lacking; in checked studies, under half of them reflect an unresolved V gene, and why the rest are absent is not known. V, J and clone size derive from that table, while D and trimming were established from the DNA sequence. The sample profile shows 100,000 to 150,000 clones; 90% of them were found once. 6.5% to 8.5% of the sample belongs to the ten largest clones.

This sample's time point label indicates: baseline before first vaccination. Vaccinee samples came from UK trials COV001 and COV002, including a single-blind randomized controlled phase 2/3 trial of AZD1222 (ChAdOx1 nCoV-19) in healthy adults. Trial participant PBMC samples were collected at day 0 and day 28 after the second dose for TCRbeta chain sequencing. About this clone itself: This receptor's antigen is unknown. It has no much larger one-base neighbor in the sample; base qualities were not kept.

Counted from cysteine to phenylalanine, this CDR3 has 16 amino acids. The read is trimmed to its CDR3 DNA, 48 bases read in frame from base 1. The specimen comprised peripheral blood, sampled on day 0 of AZD1222 vaccination. The chain links TRBV21-1 with TRBJ1-5. TRBV21-1 is a pseudogene. The TCR originated in an adult in good health. The bases are TGTGCCAGCAGCCTATCCAGCAGGGACCCCAATCAGCCCCAGCATTTT. Translated, it gives CASSLSSRDPNQPQHF.